This TCR beta chain was documented in a study of CD8+ T cells in alopecia areata. Study results and caveats: Whereas mice showed it more clearly, TCR sharing across patients was murkier, possibly because of HLA.

The junction had 7 bases not matched to a gene; V was cut back by 3 bases and J by 3 bases. The CDR3 covers 15 residues. The germline V gene has CDR1 SGHNT and CDR2 YYREEE (reference sequence). PBMCs were stained for CD3, CD4 and CD8, and CD4+ and CD8+ T cells were sorted. This clone was counted a few times. The antigen remains unidentified. Extraction of RNA preceded its reverse transcription into cDNA, which served as the sequencing template. The data were produced by immunoSEQ multiplex PCR, yet TCRdb's version contains in-frame clones alone and is incomplete. The repertoire holds roughly 140,000 clones, with around two thirds as singletons.

The chain combines TRBV5-4 with TRBJ2-3; the match to TRBD1 covers 7 bases. The sequenced sample was CD8+ T cells sorted from blood. This TCR was recovered from a human donor in good health. The CDR3 protein is CASSYRDSLTDTQYF. As DNA, the CDR3 is TGTGCCAGCAGCTACCGGGACAGCCTTACAGATACGCAGTATTTT.